Each of the 12 T cell receptor beta chains below was sequenced from the same sample in a study of T cells in Graves' hyperthyroidism and ophthalmopathy. TCR beta CDR3 sequences were amplified from RNA transcripts. First-round RT-PCR targeting the TCR CDR3 was performed with the HTBI primer set. TCRdb reprocessed the multiplex PCR reads with MiXCR, giving one entry per CDR3 protein. Among over 200,000 distinct CDR3 sequences, over 15% were seen once, and the ten largest hold around 50%. The sample consisted of blood. These receptors were taken from a man between 50 and 59 years old with Graves' hyperthyroidism.

To note about this clonotype: A much more abundant neighbour one base away suggests this may be a read error. The chain combines TRBV27 with TRBJ1-6; 10 bases align to TRBD1. The germline V gene encodes CDR1 MNHEY and CDR2 SMNVEV (reference sequence). The CDR3 extends over 15 amino acids. The CDR3 bases are TGTGTCAGCAGTCCGGGACAGGGGAGAAATTCACCCCTCCACTTT. Residues: CVSSPGQGRNSPLHF.

This clonotype was observed a few times. The V call is TRBV2, the J call TRBJ1-2; 7 bases fit TRBD1. The V gene's germline CDR1 is SNHLY and CDR2 FYNNEI. V lost 8 bases to trimming and J lost 4 bases; unmatched junction nucleotides: 4. The CDR3 has 12 residues. DNA for the CDR3: TGTGCCAGCTGGACAGGAATCTATGGCTACACCTTC. It translates to CASWTGIYGYTF.

A few counts support this clonotype. V usage is TRBV28 and J usage is TRBJ1-1; 8 bases fit TRBD1. Germline-derived CDR1 and CDR2 are MDHEN and SYDVKM. CDR3 length: 14 amino acids. The junction had 6 bases not matched to a gene; V was cut back by 8 bases and J by 1 base. The CDR3 sequence is CASGLDRENTEAFF. As DNA, the CDR3 is TGTGCCAGCGGATTGGACAGGGAGAACACTGAAGCTTTCTTT. Supplemented by reference TRBV28 and TRBJ1-1, the full variable domain reads DVKVTQSSRYLVKRTGEKVFLECVQDMDHENMFWYRQDPGLGLRLIYFSYDVKMKEKGDIPEGYSVSREKKERFSLILESASTNQTSMYLCASGLDRENTEAFFGQGTRLTVV.

The genes are TRBV7-9 and TRBJ2-7; no clear D. V shed 3 bases and J shed 7 bases, with 10 bases lying between them. Germline values: CDR1 SEHNR, CDR2 FQNEAQ (reference sequence). The CDR3 spans 12 residues. The CDR3 sequence: CASSLDEWEQYF. CDR3 DNA: TGTGCCAGCAGCTTGGACGAGTGGGAGCAGTACTTC. Variable domain in full (rest from reference TRBV7-9 and TRBJ2-7): DTGVSQNPRHKITKRGQNVTFRCDPISEHNRLYWYRQTLGQGPEFLTYFQNEAQLEKSRLLSDRFSAERPKGSFSTLEIQRTEQGDSAMYLCASSLDEWEQYFGPGTRLTVT.

The chain has TRBV24-1 and TRBJ1-5; D unclear. Germline assignment: CDR1 KGHDR and CDR2 SFDVKD. The CDR3 length is 12 residues. Trimming stripped 10 bases from V and 4 bases from J, with 10 bases between. CDR3 sequence (DNA): TGTGCCACTGGCAGTGGTAATCAGCCCCAGCATTTT. This translates into CATGSGNQPQHF.

This clonotype was detected only a few times. V gene TRBV2 combines with J gene TRBJ2-2; 11 bases fit TRBD2. From germline, CDR1 is SNHLY and CDR2 FYNNEI. CDR3 length: 17 amino acids. V was clipped by 9 bases and J by 1 base; unmatched bases: 10. CDR3 DNA: TGTGCCAGTACTCCGGGACTAGCGGTTCAGAACACCGGGGAGCTGTTTTTT. This sequence encodes CASTPGLAVQNTGELFF.

This clonotype was found many times. The chain uses TRBV12-3 or TRBV12-4 and TRBJ1-2; D possibly corresponds to TRBD1 (5 bases). V was clipped by 3 bases and J by 8 bases, with 13 bases between them. CDR3 length: 13 amino acids. The CDR3 DNA sequence: TGTGCCAGCAGTTTTGGGCAGGGTCTAGGCTACACCTTC. This translates into CASSFGQGLGYTF.

This chain links TRBV19 with TRBJ1-2; TRBD1 matches 8 bases. The V gene end was trimmed by 7 bases and the J gene end by 6 bases; junction bases not matched to a gene: 16. This CDR3 is 16 amino acids long. CDR1 and CDR2 (germline): LNHDA, SQIVND (reference sequence). The CDR3 sequence is CASTKALTGALHGYTF. The DNA of the CDR3 is TGTGCCAGTACTAAGGCCTTGACAGGGGCTCTCCATGGCTACACCTTC. The full variable domain, completed using reference TRBV19 and TRBJ1-2, is DGGITQSPKYLFRKEGQNVTLSCEQNLNHDAMYWYRQDPGQGLRLIYYSQIVNDFQKGDIAEGYSVSREKKESFPLTVTSAQKNPTAFYLCASTKALTGALHGYTFGSGTRLTVV.

This clonotype was seen repeatedly, ten times or more. The chain recombines TRBV20-1 with TRBJ2-7, with TRBD2 matching over 7 bases. V was pared by 5 bases and J by 4 bases, with 11 bases of the junction left unmatched. The CDR3 is 14 amino acids. The germline V gene encodes CDR1 DFQATT and CDR2 SNEGSKA (reference sequence). The CDR3 is CSAPKRDPPYEQYF. The CDR3 DNA reads TGCAGTGCTCCCAAGCGGGACCCCCCTTACGAGCAGTACTTC.

CDR3 nucleotide sequence: TGTGCCAGCAGCTCATCCTTACAGTCCACAGATACGCAGTATTTT. Residues: CASSSSLQSTDTQYF. This rearrangement joins TRBV7-3 to TRBJ2-3, with D unresolved. This CDR3 has 15 amino acids. Trimming pared 4 bases from V and 2 bases from J, leaving 13 bases between. Germline V gives CDR1 SGHTA, CDR2 FQGTGA.

The chain has TRBV7-8 and TRBJ2-1; tentatively, D is TRBD1 (5 bases). Germline V gene data show CDR1 as SGHVS and CDR2 as FQNEAQ. V gave up 4 bases and J gave up 3 bases, with 13 bases separating them. The CDR3 runs 15 residues. The DNA of the CDR3 is TGTGCCAGCAGCTCTCCAAGGGGAATCTACAATGAGCAGTTCTTC. Its protein product is CASSSPRGIYNEQFF.

This clonotype was counted a few times. Possible read error: a much larger clone is one base away. The CDR3 region has the DNA TGTGCCAGCAGCTTAGGGATACTAGCGGGAGGTGAAGAGCAGTACTTC. Residues: CASSLGILAGGEEQYF. The chain uses TRBV11-2 and TRBJ2-7, with 12 bases that match TRBD2. The CDR3 is 16 amino acids. Germline V gene lookup returns CDR1 SGHAT and CDR2 FQNNGV. The V segment lost 1 base and the J segment 7 bases; nucleotides outside the gene matches: 8.